Detailed here is one T cell receptor beta chain. Its antigen is still unknown. V lost 2 bases and J lost 4; bases outside the gene matches: 4. From germline, CDR1 is MNHNY and CDR2 SVGAGI (reference sequence). The CDR3 sequence is 15 residues long. The data are from a study of blood T cells in healthy people across ages. Study-wide context: Every two T cells gave about one barcoded beta molecule via template switching. Study-level findings and limits: TCR beta diversity per million T cells fell roughly linearly with age.

Primed by a sample-barcoded 5' primer and a J-beta primer mix, a second PCR proceeded for about 7 to 11 cycles. From the 5' RACE reads, TCRdb called clonotypes with MiXCR, one entry per CDR3 protein. The sample has roughly 1.9 million distinct CDR3 sequences; around 40% are singletons. This TCR came from a human donor in good health. The chain joins TRBV6-6 to TRBJ2-3; 9 bases agree with TRBD1. Material: blood. This chain's CDR3 is CASSYGTGYSDTQYF. The CDR3 nucleotides read TGTGCCAGCAGTTACGGGACAGGGTATTCAGATACGCAGTATTTT.